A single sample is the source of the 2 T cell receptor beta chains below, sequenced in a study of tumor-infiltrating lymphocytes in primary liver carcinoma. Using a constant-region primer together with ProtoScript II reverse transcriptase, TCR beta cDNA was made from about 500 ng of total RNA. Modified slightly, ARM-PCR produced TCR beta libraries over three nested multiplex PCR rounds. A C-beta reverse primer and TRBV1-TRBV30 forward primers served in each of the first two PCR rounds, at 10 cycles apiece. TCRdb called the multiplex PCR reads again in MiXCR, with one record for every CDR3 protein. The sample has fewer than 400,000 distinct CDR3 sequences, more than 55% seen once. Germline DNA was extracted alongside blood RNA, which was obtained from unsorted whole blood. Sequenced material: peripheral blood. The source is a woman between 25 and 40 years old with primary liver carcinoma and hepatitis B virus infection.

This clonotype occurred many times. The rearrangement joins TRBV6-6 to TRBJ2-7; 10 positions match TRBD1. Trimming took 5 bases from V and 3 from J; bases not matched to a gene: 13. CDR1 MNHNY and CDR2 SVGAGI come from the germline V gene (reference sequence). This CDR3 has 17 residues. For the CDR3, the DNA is TGTGCCAGCAGTCTGACTACCGCCGGGACAGGGGACTACGAGCAGTACTTC. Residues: CASSLTTAGTGDYEQYF.

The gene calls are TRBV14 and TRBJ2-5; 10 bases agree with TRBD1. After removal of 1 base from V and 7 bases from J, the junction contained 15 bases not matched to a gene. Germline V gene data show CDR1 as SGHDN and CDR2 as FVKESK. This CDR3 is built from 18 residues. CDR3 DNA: TGTGCCAGCAGCCAAGCTTTAAACCCGACAGGGGGCATTGGGACCCAGTACTTC. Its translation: CASSQALNPTGGIGTQYF.